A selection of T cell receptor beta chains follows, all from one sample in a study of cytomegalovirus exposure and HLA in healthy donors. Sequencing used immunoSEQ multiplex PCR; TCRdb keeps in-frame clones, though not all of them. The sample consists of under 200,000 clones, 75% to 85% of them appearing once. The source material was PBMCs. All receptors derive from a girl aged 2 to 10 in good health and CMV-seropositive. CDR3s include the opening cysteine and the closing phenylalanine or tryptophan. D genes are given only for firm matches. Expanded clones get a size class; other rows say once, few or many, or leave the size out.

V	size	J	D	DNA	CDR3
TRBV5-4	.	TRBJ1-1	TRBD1	TGTGCCAGCAGCATGGGACAGGGGAACACTGAAGCTTTCTTT	CASSMGQGNTEAFF
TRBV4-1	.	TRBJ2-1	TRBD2	TGCGCCAGCAGCCACCGTACCCCTAGCGGGGGGCTAAACAATGAGCAGTTCTTC	CASSHRTPSGGLNNEQFF
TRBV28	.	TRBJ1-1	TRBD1	TGTGCCAGCAGCGTAACGACAGGGCGGAACACTGAAGCTTTCTTT	CASSVTTGRNTEAFF
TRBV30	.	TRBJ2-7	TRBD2	TGTGCCTTCATAACATCAATAGCGGGGAACTACGAGCAGTACTTC	CAFITSIAGNYEQYF
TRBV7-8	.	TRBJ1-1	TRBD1	TGTGCCAGCAGCTCGGTATTCGGGACAGGGGGCATGGACACTGAAGCTTTCTTT	CASSSVFGTGGMDTEAFF
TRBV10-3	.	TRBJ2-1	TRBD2	TGTGCCCTCGGGACTAGCGGGTCCAACAATGAGCAGTTCTTC	CALGTSGSNNEQFF
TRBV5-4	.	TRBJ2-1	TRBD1	TGTGCCAGCGTTGAGACAGGGGTTGCCGATGAGCAGTTCTTC	CASVETGVADEQFF
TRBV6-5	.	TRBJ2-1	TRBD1	TGTGCCAGCAGTTACGGGACAGGGGGTGGTCGTGGGCAGTTCTTC	CASSYGTGGGRGQFF
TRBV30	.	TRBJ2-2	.	TGTGCCTGGAGGAGTGTACGACTTCTCACCGGGGAGCTGTTTTTT	CAWRSVRLLTGELFF
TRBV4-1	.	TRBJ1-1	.	TGCGCCAGCAGCCAAGACCCCCGGGGGAACACTGAAGCTTTCTTT	CASSQDPRGNTEAFF
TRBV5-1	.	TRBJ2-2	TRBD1	TGCGCCAGCAGCTTGACAGGGGTTAACACCGGGGAGCTGTTTTTT	CASSLTGVNTGELFF
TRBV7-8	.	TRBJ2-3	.	TGTGCCAGCAGCTTAGCCCGACTAGGCCTCACAGATACGCAGTATTTT	CASSLARLGLTDTQYF
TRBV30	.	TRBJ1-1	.	TGTGCCTGGACCGACCCGGGACATCTGAACACTGAAGCTTTCTTT	CAWTDPGHLNTEAFF
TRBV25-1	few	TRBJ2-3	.	TGTGCCAGCAGTGAATTGGAGGGAGTAAGCACAGATACGCAGTATTTT	CASSELEGVSTDTQYF
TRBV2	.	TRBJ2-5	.	TGTGCCAGCAGACCTACAGGGACGGAGACCCAGTACTTC	CASRPTGTETQYF
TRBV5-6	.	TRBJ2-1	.	TGTGCCAGCAGCCTCCCAGGGGGGGAGCAGTTCTTC	CASSLPGGEQFF
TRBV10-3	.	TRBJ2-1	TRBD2	TGTGCCATCAGTGGGGTTCGGGGGAGGGACAATGAGCAGTTCTTC	CAISGVRGRDNEQFF
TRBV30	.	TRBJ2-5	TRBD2	TGTGCCTGGAGTTGGGCCGGGACTAAGAAAGAGACCCAGTACTTC	CAWSWAGTKKETQYF
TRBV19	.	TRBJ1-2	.	TGTGCCAGTAACCCGGGGGGACATGGCTACACCTTC	CASNPGGHGYTF
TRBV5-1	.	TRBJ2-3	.	TGCGCCAGCAGCTATTTTCAGTTTGACACAGATACGCAGTATTTT	CASSYFQFDTDTQYF
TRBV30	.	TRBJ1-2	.	TGTGCCTGGAGTACCTCGGGGAGGGGCCCTACCCTTAGCTATGGCTACACCTTC	CAWSTSGRGPTLSYGYTF
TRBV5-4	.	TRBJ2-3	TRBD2	TGTGCCAGCAGCCTACTGACTAGCGGGAGGTCTGCAGATACGCAGTATTTT	CASSLLTSGRSADTQYF
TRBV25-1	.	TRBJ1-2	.	TGTGCCAGCAGTGACCTCGGGATGAGCTATGGCTACACCTTC	CASSDLGMSYGYTF
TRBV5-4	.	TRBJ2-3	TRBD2	TGTGCCAGCGGAGGAGGGCTAGCGGGAGCAGATACGCAGTATTTT	CASGGGLAGADTQYF
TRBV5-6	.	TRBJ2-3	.	TGTGCCAGCAGGAGAAGCACAGATACGCAGTATTTT	CASRRSTDTQYF
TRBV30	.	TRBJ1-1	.	TGTGCCTGGAGTGTACTTAGCACTGAAGCTTTCTTT	CAWSVLSTEAFF
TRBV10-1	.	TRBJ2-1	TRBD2	TGCGCCAGCAGTGCCAGGCTAGCGGGAGGTAATGAGCAGTTCTTC	CASSARLAGGNEQFF
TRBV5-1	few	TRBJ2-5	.	TGCGCCAGCAGCTACCCCAGCGATACCCTACAAGAGACCCAGTACTTC	CASSYPSDTLQETQYF
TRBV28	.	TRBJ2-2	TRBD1	TGTGCCAGCAGTTTAGGGCAGGGGGTTAAGGAGCTGTTTTTT	CASSLGQGVKELFF
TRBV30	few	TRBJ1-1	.	TGTGCCTGGAGTGCGAGGGACACTGAAGCTTTCTTT	CAWSARDTEAFF
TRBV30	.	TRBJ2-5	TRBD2	TGTGCCTGGGCGCTGGGACTAGCGGGAGGAGAGACCCAGTACTTC	CAWALGLAGGETQYF
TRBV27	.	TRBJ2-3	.	TGTGCCAGCCGATCTTTAAAACTAAATACGCAGTATTTT	CASRSLKLNTQYF
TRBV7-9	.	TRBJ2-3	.	TGTGCCAGCAGCTTAGGGAGCGGGAGCACAGATACGCAGTATTTT	CASSLGSGSTDTQYF
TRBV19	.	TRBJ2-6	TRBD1	TGTGCCAGTAGTCCTAGGCAGGGGGCGCCGGGGGCCAACGTCCTGACTTTC	CASSPRQGAPGANVLTF
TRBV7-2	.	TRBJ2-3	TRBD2	TGTGCCAGCAGCCGGACTAGCGGGTGGTCAGATACGCAGTATTTT	CASSRTSGWSDTQYF
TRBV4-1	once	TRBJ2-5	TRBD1	TGCGCCAGCAGCCACCCCGGGACAGGGGGTTTGGAGACCCAGTACTTC	CASSHPGTGGLETQYF
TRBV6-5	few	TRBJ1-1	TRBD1	TGTGCCAGCAGACAGACAGGGGGAGGTGAAGCTTTCTTT	CASRQTGGGEAFF
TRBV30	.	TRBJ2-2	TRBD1	TGTGCCTGGAGTGTGGTGGGACAGATAAAGAACACCGGGGAGCTGTTTTTT	CAWSVVGQIKNTGELFF
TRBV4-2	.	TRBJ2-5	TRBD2	TGTGCCAGCAGCCCCCATGGCCCTAGCGGGAGACAAGAGACCCAGTACTTC	CASSPHGPSGRQETQYF
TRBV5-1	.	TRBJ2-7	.	TGCGCCAGCAGCCCGGAGGCAGGGGCCGATCGGGAGCAGTACTTC	CASSPEAGADREQYF